This TCR beta chain was found in a study of CD4+ T cells in melanoma. V dropped 4 bases and J dropped 0 bases, with 11 bases sitting between them. The CDR3 has 15 residues. Per germline, CDR1 SNHLY and CDR2 FYNNEI. The table came from immunoSEQ multiplex PCR; TCRdb's copy has only in-frame clones and leaves some out. This table holds 12,000 to 15,000 clones, 68% found once. J is TRBJ2-3 and V is TRBV2; TRBD2 might be the D (5 bases). This TCR derives from a human donor with melanoma. Sequenced: cells from a culture (not recorded whether cultured in vitro). This chain's CDR3 is CASSATRSSTDTQYF. DNA of the CDR3: TGTGCCAGCAGTGCCACTAGGAGTAGCACAGATACGCAGTATTTT.